This T cell receptor beta chain was sequenced during a study of blood T cell repertoires in COVID-19. Germline V gives CDR1 KGHDR, CDR2 SFDVKD. The CDR3 extends over 20 amino acids. V was pared by 5 bases and J by 0 bases, with 16 bases of the junction left unmatched. The protocol was immunoSEQ multiplex PCR, while the TCRdb copy is restricted to in-frame clones and leaves out a portion. In the table there are around 59,000 clones, 81% of which are singletons. The sample taken for sequencing was peripheral blood. The chain uses TRBV24-1 and TRBJ1-5; 9 bases agree with TRBD1. The TCR originated in a woman aged 80 or older with active or convalescent COVID-19. The CDR3: CATSALATGTGRISNQPQHF. In DNA, the CDR3 is TGTGCCACCAGTGCTCTCGCCACCGGGACAGGGAGGATTAGCAATCAGCCCCAGCATTTT.